These T cell receptor beta chains were read from a single sample in a study of cytomegalovirus exposure and HLA in healthy donors. Assay: immunoSEQ multiplex PCR; the TCRdb copy retains only in-frame clones and omits some. The data show about 140,000 clones, 79% seen once. The source material was PBMCs. The receptors originated from a man younger than 35 in good health and CMV-seronegative. CDR3s leave out the opening cysteine and the closing phenylalanine or tryptophan. Fields, in order: V gene, CDR3 protein.

v_gene: TRBV11-3
CDR3aa: ASSSDRSSYNEQF

v_gene: TRBV7-8
CDR3aa: ASSLRESNTGELF

v_gene: TRBV30
CDR3aa: ANRGNTEAF

v_gene: TRBV28
CDR3aa: ASSLGSHSGANVLT

v_gene: TRBV18
CDR3aa: ASSEMTANYGYT

v_gene: TRBV7-9
CDR3aa: ASSVRGLGEKLF

v_gene: TRBV19
CDR3aa: ASSQSSGWGTEAF

v_gene: TRBV4-3
CDR3aa: ASSQGSGRNPYGYT

v_gene: TRBV7-9
CDR3aa: ASSPQAVHSPLH

v_gene: TRBV6-5
CDR3aa: ASSPGTEVYEQY

v_gene: TRBV18
CDR3aa: ASSPDREQY

v_gene: TRBV7-9
CDR3aa: ASSPDRSNEQF

v_gene: TRBV29-1
CDR3aa: SGGSGSTGELF

v_gene: TRBV15
CDR3aa: ATSRESGAYEQY

v_gene: TRBV29-1
CDR3aa: SVEDRDPRDYSGYT

v_gene: TRBV9
CDR3aa: ASSYPDRADTQY

v_gene: TRBV18
CDR3aa: ASSPRTGVNQPQH

v_gene: TRBV25-1
CDR3aa: ASSVTDLNQPQH

v_gene: TRBV4-3
CDR3aa: ASSQEGRGRQPQH

v_gene: TRBV5-1
CDR3aa: ASSLYYGSNYGYT

v_gene: TRBV5-1
CDR3aa: ASSLGPRRGFTDTQY

v_gene: TRBV14
CDR3aa: ASSQASGGTIY

v_gene: TRBV11-2
CDR3aa: ASSLQGQLFSPLH

v_gene: TRBV30
CDR3aa: AWSYGSSGEETQY

v_gene: TRBV15
CDR3aa: ATSRGQGGTEAF

v_gene: TRBV5-6
CDR3aa: ASSSDRNFHNEQF

v_gene: TRBV25-1
CDR3aa: ASRGGSGERYQETQY

v_gene: TRBV4-2
CDR3aa: ASSQVQGSTGNTIY

v_gene: TRBV5-6
CDR3aa: ASSGSLRGYEQY

v_gene: TRBV27
CDR3aa: ASSASATGETQY

v_gene: TRBV27
CDR3aa: ASAWAGGYTEAF

v_gene: TRBV5-1
CDR3aa: ASSRTAAETQY

v_gene: TRBV27
CDR3aa: ASSPLLGNTIY

v_gene: TRBV11-2
CDR3aa: ASSFTGYTEAF

v_gene: TRBV18
CDR3aa: ASSPRQGAADYGYT

v_gene: TRBV4-2
CDR3aa: ASSRESLAGGPTDTQY

v_gene: TRBV4-3
CDR3aa: ASSQGQGVSYNSPLH

v_gene: TRBV4-1
CDR3aa: ASSSTVRTEAF